This passage covers 4 T cell receptor beta chains from one sample sequenced in a study of T cells in Graves' hyperthyroidism and ophthalmopathy. Using RNA transcripts as the source, TCR beta CDR3 regions were amplified. In the first-round RT-PCR of the TCR CDR3, the HTBI primer set was used. Using its own MiXCR run on the multiplex PCR reads, TCRdb lists one record per CDR3 protein. The data contain hundreds of thousands of distinct CDR3 sequences, around 39% of them seen just once; the ten biggest clones take up approximately 8.7%. Sequenced input: blood. The receptors were gathered from a man between 18 and 35 years old with Graves' hyperthyroidism.

The genes are TRBV25-1 and TRBJ1-2; 11 nucleotides align to TRBD1. V lost 1 base to trimming and J lost 6 bases; unmatched junction nucleotides: 7. The CDR3 contains 16 residues. Germline lookup yields CDR1 MGHDK and CDR2 SYGVNS. CDR3 bases: TGTGCCAGCAGTGAATCTCGGGACAGGGGGTGGAATGGCTACACCTTC. Its translation: CASSESRDRGWNGYTF.

The V gene is TRBV29-1, the J gene TRBJ2-1; 10 nucleotides match TRBD2. Germline V gene data show CDR1 as SQVTM and CDR2 as ANQGSEA. There are 16 residues in the CDR3. After removal of 6 bases from V and 1 base from J, the junction contained 9 bases not matched to a gene. DNA of the CDR3: TGCAGCGTGGCTACTAGCGGGATGGTATCCTACAATGAGCAGTTCTTC. As protein: CSVATSGMVSYNEQFF.

V and J are TRBV2 and TRBJ1-2; D is undetermined. Trimming took 7 bases from V and 2 from J, leaving 20 bases between them. The CDR3 has 16 amino acids. Germline CDR1 is SNHLY and CDR2 is FYNNEI. CDR3 residues: CASTFLLDTSNYGYTF. For the CDR3, the DNA is TGTGCCAGCACCTTCCTTCTCGACACGTCGAACTATGGCTACACCTTC. Together with reference TRBV2 and TRBJ1-2, the CDR3 gives the full variable domain: EPEVTQTPSHQVTQMGQEVILRCVPISNHLYFYWYRQILGQKVEFLVSFYNNEISEKSEIFDDQFSVERPDGSNFTLKIRSTKLEDSAMYFCASTFLLDTSNYGYTFGSGTRLTVV.

This clonotype was detected many times. This chain connects TRBV7-2 to TRBJ1-1, with 8 bases identical to TRBD1. The CDR3 extends over 14 amino acids. Germline-derived CDR1 and CDR2 are SGHTA and FQGNSA. The V gene end was trimmed by 4 bases and the J gene end by 6 bases; junction bases not matched to a gene: 7. DNA for the CDR3: TGTGCCAGCAGCTGGGACAGGACATGGTCTGAAGCTTTCTTT. This encodes CASSWDRTWSEAFF.